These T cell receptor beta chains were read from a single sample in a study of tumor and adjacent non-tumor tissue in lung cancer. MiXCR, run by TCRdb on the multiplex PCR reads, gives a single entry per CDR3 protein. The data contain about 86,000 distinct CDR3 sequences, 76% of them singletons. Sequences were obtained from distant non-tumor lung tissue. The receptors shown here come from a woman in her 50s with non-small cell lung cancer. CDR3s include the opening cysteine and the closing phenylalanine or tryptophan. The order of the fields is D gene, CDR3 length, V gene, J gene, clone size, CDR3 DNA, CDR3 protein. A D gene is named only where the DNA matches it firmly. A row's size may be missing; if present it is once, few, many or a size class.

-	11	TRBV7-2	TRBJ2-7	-	TGTGCCAGCAGCTTAGAAGAACACTCGGTCTTC	CASSLEEHSVF
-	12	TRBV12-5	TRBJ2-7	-	TGTGCTAGTGGTTTAACCCGTCAGACGCAGTACTTC	CASGLTRQTQYF
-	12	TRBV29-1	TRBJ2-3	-	TGCGGCGTTCCGGCACAGATAGATACGCAGTATTTT	CGVPAQIDTQYF
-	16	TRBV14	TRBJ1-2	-	TGTGCCAGCAGCCAAAATCTTGGCTTGACAGTCGATGGCTACACCTTC	CASSQNLGLTVDGYTF
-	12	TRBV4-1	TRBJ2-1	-	TGTGCCAACAGCTCCCCTAGGGCTGAGCAGTTCTTC	CANSSPRAEQFF
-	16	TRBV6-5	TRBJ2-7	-	TGTGCCAGCAGCCATAGGGCTCTAGTGTGGGCCTACGAGCAGTACTTC	CASSHRALVWAYEQYF
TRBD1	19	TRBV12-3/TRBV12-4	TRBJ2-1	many	TGTGCCAGCAGCGGCCGGGGACAGGGCTGGGCGGCCCTCTACAATGAGCAGTTCTTC	CASSGRGQGWAALYNEQFF
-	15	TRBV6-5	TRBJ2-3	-	TGTGTCAGCAGTTTGGAGGGGAGGCCCATAGATACGCAGTATTTT	CVSSLEGRPIDTQYF
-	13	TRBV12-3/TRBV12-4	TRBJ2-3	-	TGTGCCACCAGTATTTTTGACTTCGATACGCAGTATTTT	CATSIFDFDTQYF
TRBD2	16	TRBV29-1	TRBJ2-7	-	TGCAGCGTTGAAGTCCCTAGCGGGAGGGCCCCCTACGAACAGTACTTC	CSVEVPSGRAPYEQYF
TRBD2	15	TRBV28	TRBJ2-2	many	TGTGCCAGCAGTTTATTAGCGGGAGTCACCGGGGAGCTGTTTTTT	CASSLLAGVTGELFF
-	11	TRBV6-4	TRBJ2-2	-	TGTGCCAGCAGCGTGACAGGGGAGCTGTTTTTT	CASSVTGELFF
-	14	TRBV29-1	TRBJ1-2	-	TGCAGCGTTGAGGAGATAGGGAGGTACTGCGGCTACACCTTC	CSVEEIGRYCGYTF
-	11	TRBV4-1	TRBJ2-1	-	TGCCTCATCAGGACCATAGGTGAGCAGTCCTTC	CLIRTIGEQSF
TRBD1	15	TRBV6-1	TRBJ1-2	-	TGTGCCAGCAGTTTGTCACAGGGGGCAAAAGGAGGCTACACCTTC	CASSLSQGAKGGYTF
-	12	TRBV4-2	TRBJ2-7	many	TGTGCCAGCAGCCAGGGGGGTCCCGAGCAGTACTTC	CASSQGGPEQYF
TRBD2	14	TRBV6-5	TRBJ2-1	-	TGTGCCAGCAGCCGTGAGCGGGGTCAGGAGACCCAGTTCTTC	CASSRERGQETQFF
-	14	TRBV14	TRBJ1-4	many	TGTGCCAGCAGCCAAGACCGCGCAGAGAGAAAACTGTTTTTT	CASSQDRAERKLFF
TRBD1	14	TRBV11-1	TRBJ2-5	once	TGTACCAGCAACCCGGGACAGGGCGTAGAGGCCCAGTACTTC	CTSNPGQGVEAQYF
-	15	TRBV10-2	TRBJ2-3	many	TGCGCCAGCAGTGAGGACTCGCTCCTTTCAGATACGCAGTATTTT	CASSEDSLLSDTQYF
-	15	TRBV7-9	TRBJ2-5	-	TGTGCCAGCAGATTGTCTCCTAGGGCCCCGGAGACCCAGTACTTC	CASRLSPRAPETQYF
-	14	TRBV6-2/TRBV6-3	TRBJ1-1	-	TGTGCCAGCAATTATCGTGGGCAGAATACTGAAGCTTTCTTT	CASNYRGQNTEAFF
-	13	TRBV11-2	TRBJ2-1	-	TGTGCCAGCAGCCAGATACGGGGGCCAGCGCAGTTCTTC	CASSQIRGPAQFF
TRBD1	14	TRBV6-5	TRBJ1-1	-	TGTACCAGCACCTCACAGGGGGCTGTCACTGAAGCTTTATTC	CTSTSQGAVTEALF
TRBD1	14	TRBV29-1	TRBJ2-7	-	TGCAGCATGTTCAGGACAGGGGGCGGGTACGAGCAGTACTTC	CSMFRTGGGYEQYF
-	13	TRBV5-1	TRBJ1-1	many	TGCGCCAGCAGCTGGTGGGAGAATACTGAAGCTTTCTTT	CASSWWENTEAFF
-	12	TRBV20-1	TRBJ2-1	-	TGCTGTGCTAAAGTGGCTACCCAGAGCCAGTTCTTC	CCAKVATQSQFF
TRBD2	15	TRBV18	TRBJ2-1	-	TGTGCCAGCTCACCTCCCCTAGCGGGAGTAACTGAGCAGTTCTTC	CASSPPLAGVTEQFF
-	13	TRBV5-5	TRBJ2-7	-	TGTGCCAGCATCGGGGGACAGCTGTACGAGCATTACTTC	CASIGGQLYEHYF
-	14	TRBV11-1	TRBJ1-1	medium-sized	TGTGCCAGCAGCCACGGACAGACGAACACTGAAGCTTTCTTT	CASSHGQTNTEAFF
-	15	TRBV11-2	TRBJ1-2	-	TGTGGCAGCTGCTTAGAGGGGGACGCTAACTATGGCTACACCTTC	CGSCLEGDANYGYTF
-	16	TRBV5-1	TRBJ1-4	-	TGCGCCAGCAGCTTGGCCCGAGCAGGGGACACCGAAAAACTGTTTTTT	CASSLARAGDTEKLFF
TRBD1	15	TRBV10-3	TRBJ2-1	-	TGTACCATCAATTGGGGACAGGGGTTAGACAATGAGCAGTTCTTC	CTINWGQGLDNEQFF
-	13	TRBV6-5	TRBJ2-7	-	TGTGCCAGCAGACTAGACAAGGGCAGTGGGCAGTACTTC	CASRLDKGSGQYF
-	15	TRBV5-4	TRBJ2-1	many	TGTGCCAGCAGCCCTTCCCAGGGGTACTACAATGAGCAGTTCTTC	CASSPSQGYYNEQFF
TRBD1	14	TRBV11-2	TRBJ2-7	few	TGTGCCAGCAGCTTAGTTGGGGACAGTTACGAACAGTACTTC	CASSLVGDSYEQYF
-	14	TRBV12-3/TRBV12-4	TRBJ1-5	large	TGTGCCAGCAAAACAAAAGGCGGGGATCAGCCCCAGCATTTT	CASKTKGGDQPQHF
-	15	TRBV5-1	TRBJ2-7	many	TGCGCCAGCAGCTCCGAATGGCGGGACGATGACGAGCAGTACTTC	CASSSEWRDDDEQYF
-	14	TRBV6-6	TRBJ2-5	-	TGTGCAAGCAGTAACTCGGAAAGTCAAGAGACCCAGTACTTC	CASSNSESQETQYF
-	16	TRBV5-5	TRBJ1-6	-	TGTGCCAGCAGCTTGCTAGTCAGGGGCTCTAATTCACCCCTCCACTTT	CASSLLVRGSNSPLHF
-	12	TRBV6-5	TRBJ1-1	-	TGTCCCAGCAGTTCGATGCTCACTGATGCTTTCTTT	CPSSSMLTDAFF
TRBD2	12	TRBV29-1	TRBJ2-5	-	TGCGGCGTTGAAGCGGGGGGGGTGGCCCAGTATTTC	CGVEAGGVAQYF
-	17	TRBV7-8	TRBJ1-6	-	TGTGCCAGCAGCTTAGCGACCTGGTTGAGTGCTAATCCACCCCTCCACTTT	CASSLATWLSANPPLHF
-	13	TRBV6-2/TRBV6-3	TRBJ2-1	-	TGTACCAGCAGTTTAGCCCATTATAATGAGCAGTTCTTC	CTSSLAHYNEQFF
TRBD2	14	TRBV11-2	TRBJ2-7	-	TGCGCCAGCAGCTTGAGCGGGATTACCAACGAGAAGTACTTC	CASSLSGITNEKYF
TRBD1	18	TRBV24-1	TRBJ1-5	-	TGTGCCACCACCGGGACAGGGGGGGATACTTATAGCAATCAGCCCCAGCATTTT	CATTGTGGDTYSNQPQHF
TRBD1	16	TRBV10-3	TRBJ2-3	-	TGTGCCATCAGTGTAAGGCAGGGGGCGCGGACAGATACGCAGTATTTT	CAISVRQGARTDTQYF
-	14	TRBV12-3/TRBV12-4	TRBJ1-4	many	TGTGCCAGCAGTTTAGAAGCAGGGACTGAAAAACTGTTTTTT	CASSLEAGTEKLFF
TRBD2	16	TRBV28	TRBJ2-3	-	TGTACCAGCAGTTTGGTGGGGACTAGCGGGAGCTATACGCAGTATTTT	CTSSLVGTSGSYTQYF
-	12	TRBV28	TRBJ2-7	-	TGTGCCAGCAGCCAGTTCAATTACGAGCAGTACTTC	CASSQFNYEQYF